This T cell receptor (beta chain) appears in the sequencing data of a study of T cells in Graves' hyperthyroidism and ophthalmopathy. Germline values: CDR1 SGHAT, CDR2 FQNNGV. The V gene lost 3 bases and the J gene lost 1 base, with 9 bases spanning the gap. The CDR3 covers 15 residues. From RNA transcripts, TCR beta CDR3 regions were amplified. The TCR CDR3 was amplified in a first-round RT-PCR using the HTBI primer set. TCRdb re-called the multiplex PCR reads through MiXCR, storing one row per CDR3 protein. This table holds approximately 530,000 distinct CDR3 sequences, about 20% found once. This clonotype was seen at least ten times.

The chain joins TRBV11-2 to TRBJ1-4, with D tentatively TRBD1 (5 bases). The clonotype originates from a man aged 40-49 years with Graves' ophthalmopathy. Sequences were obtained from blood. Here the CDR3 DNA reads TGTGCCAGCAGCTTGGGGGACCTAACTAATGAAAAACTGTTTTTT. As protein: CASSLGDLTNEKLFF.